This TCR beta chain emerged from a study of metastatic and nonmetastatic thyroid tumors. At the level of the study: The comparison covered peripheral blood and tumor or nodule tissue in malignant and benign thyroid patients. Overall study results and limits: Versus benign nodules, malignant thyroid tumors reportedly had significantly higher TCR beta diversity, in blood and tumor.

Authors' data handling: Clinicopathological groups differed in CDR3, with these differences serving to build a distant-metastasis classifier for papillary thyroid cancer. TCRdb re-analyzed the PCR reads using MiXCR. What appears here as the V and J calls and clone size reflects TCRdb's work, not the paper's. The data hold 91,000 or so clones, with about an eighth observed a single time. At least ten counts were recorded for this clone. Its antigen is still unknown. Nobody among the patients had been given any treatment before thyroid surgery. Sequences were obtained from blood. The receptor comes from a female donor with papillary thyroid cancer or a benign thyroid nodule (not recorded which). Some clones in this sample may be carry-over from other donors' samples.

CDR3 coding DNA: TGCGCCAGCAGCCAAGATCGGGACATATTATCATACTATGGCTACACCTTC. Its protein product is CASSQDRDILSYYGYTF. V is TRBV4-3 and J is TRBJ1-2; the D gene is possibly TRBD1 (6 bases). Trimming cost V 0 bases and J 3 bases, with 17 bases left between them. This CDR3 comprises 17 residues. Germline CDR1 is LGHNA and CDR2 is YSLEER.